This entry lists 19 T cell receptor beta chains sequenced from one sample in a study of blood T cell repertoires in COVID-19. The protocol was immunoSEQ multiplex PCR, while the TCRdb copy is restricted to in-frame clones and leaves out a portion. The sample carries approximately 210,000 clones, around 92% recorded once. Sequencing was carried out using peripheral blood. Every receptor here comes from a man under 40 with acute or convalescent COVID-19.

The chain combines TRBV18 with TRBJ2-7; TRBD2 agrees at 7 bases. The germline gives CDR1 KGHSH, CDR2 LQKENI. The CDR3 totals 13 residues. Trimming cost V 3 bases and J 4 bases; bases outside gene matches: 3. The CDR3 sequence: CASSPGGGYEQYF. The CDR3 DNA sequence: TGTGCCAGCTCACCGGGCGGGGGATACGAGCAGTACTTC.

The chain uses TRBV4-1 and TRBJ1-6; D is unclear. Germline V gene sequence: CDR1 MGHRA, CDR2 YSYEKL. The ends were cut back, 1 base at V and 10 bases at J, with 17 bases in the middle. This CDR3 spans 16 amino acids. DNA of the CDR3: TGCGCCAGCAGCCAAGGAGAAGGGAAACGGGGATCACCCCTCCACTTT. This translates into CASSQGEGKRGSPLHF.

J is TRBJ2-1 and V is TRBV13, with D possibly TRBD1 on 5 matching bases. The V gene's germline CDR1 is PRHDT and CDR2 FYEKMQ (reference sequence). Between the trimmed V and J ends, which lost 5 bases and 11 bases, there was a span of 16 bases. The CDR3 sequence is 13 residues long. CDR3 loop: CASSAPPDKKQFF. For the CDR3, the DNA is TGTGCCAGCAGCGCCCCACCGGACAAGAAGCAGTTCTTC.

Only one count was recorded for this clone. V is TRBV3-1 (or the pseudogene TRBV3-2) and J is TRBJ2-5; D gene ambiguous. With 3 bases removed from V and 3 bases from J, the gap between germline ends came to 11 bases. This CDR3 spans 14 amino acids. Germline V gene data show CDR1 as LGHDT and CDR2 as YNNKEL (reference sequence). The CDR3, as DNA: TGTGCCAGCAGCCAGCAACTCGGAGAAGAGACCCAGTACTTC. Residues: CASSQQLGEETQYF.

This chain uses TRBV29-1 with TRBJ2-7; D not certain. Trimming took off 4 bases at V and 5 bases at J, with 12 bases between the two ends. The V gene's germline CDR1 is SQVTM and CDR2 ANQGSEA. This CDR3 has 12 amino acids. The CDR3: CSVVAGYHEQYF. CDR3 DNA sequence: TGCAGCGTTGTAGCTGGGTACCACGAGCAGTACTTC.

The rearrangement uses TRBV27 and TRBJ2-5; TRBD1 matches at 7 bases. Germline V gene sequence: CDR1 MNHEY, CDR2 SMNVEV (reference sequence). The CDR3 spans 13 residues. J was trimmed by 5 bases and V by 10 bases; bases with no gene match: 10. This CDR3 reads CATRQGGEETQYF. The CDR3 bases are TGTGCCACCCGACAGGGTGGGGAGGAGACCCAGTACTTC.

CDR3 nucleotide sequence: TGCAGCGTTGCCGCAGGCCACAATCAGCCCCAGCATTTT. The encoded protein is CSVAAGHNQPQHF. This chain joins TRBV29-1 and TRBJ1-5, with D unresolved. This CDR3 region has 13 residues. The germline CDR1 and CDR2 sequences are SQVTM and ANQGSEA. The V gene lost 4 bases and the J gene lost 3 bases, with 10 bases spanning the gap.

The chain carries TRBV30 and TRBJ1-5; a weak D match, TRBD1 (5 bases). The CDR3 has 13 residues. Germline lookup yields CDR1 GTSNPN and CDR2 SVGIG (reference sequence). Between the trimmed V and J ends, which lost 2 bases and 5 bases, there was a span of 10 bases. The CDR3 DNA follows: TGTGCCTGGAGTCCTCAAGGGGATCAGCCCCAGCATTTT. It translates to CAWSPQGDQPQHF.

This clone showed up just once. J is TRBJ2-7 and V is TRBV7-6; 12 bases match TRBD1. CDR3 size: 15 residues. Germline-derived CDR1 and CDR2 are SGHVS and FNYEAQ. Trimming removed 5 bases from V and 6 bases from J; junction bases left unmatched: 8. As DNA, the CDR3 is TGTGCCAGCAGCCAAACCGGGACAGGGGGCGGCGAGCAGTACTTC. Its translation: CASSQTGTGGGEQYF.

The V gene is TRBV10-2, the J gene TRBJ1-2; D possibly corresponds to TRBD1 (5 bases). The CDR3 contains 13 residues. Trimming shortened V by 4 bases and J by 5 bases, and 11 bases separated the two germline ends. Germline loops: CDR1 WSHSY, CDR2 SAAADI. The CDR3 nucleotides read TGCGCCAGCAGTGGGGGCGTCGGGTATGGCTACACCTTC. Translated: CASSGGVGYGYTF.

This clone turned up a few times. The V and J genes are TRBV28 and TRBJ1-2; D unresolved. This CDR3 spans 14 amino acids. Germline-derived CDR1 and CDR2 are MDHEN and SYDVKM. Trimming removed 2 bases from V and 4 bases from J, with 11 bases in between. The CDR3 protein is CASSLAQTLYGYTF. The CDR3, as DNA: TGTGCCAGCAGTTTAGCACAAACGCTCTATGGCTACACCTTC.

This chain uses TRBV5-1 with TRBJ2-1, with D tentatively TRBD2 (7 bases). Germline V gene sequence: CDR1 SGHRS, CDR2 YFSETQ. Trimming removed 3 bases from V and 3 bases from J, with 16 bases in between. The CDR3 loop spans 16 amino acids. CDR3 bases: TGCGCCAGCAGCTCCGAAAGGGGGGGAAACTACAATGAGCAGTTCTTC. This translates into CASSSERGGNYNEQFF.

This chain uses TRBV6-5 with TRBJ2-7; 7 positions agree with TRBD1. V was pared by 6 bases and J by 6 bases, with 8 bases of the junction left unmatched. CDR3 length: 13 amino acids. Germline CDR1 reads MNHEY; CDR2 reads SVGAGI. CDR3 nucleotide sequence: TGTGCCAGCAGAACAGGACAGGCCAGCGAGCAGTACTTC. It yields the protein CASRTGQASEQYF.

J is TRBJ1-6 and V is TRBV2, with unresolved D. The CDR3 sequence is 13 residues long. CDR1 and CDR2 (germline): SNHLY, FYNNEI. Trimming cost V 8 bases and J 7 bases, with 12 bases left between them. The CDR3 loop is CASRIAENSPLHF. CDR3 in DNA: TGTGCCAGCCGTATAGCAGAGAATTCACCCCTCCACTTT.

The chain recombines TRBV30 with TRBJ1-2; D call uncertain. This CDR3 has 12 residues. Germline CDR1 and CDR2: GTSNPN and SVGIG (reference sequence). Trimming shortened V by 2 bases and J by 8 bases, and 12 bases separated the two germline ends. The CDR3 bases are TGTGCCTGGAGTAGGCAGGCAAGCGGCTACACCTTC. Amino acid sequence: CAWSRQASGYTF.

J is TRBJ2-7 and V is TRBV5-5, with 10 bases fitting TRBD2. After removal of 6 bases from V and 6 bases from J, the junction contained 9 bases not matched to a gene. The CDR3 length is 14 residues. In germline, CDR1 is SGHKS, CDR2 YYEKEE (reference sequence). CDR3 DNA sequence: TGTGCCAGCAACCAAGCGGGAGGGATACGCGAGCAGTACTTC. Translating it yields CASNQAGGIREQYF.

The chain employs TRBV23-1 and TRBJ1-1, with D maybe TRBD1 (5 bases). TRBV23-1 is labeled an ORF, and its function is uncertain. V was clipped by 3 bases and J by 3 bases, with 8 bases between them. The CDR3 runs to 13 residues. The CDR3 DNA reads TGCGCCAGCAGTCACGGGGGGTACACTGAAGCTTTCTTT. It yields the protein CASSHGGYTEAFF.

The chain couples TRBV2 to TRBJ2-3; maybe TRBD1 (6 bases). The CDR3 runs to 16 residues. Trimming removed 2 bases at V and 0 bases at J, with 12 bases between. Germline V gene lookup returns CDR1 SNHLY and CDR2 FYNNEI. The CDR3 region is CASSEPDRLSTDTQYF. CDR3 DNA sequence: TGTGCCAGCAGTGAACCTGACAGGCTAAGCACAGATACGCAGTATTTT.

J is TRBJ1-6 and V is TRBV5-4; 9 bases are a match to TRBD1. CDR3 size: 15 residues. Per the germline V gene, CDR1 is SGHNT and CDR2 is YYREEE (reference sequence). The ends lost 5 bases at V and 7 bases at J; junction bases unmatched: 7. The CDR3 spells CASSFPGQGNSPLHF. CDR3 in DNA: TGTGCCAGCAGTTTTCCGGGACAGGGCAATTCACCCCTCCACTTT.